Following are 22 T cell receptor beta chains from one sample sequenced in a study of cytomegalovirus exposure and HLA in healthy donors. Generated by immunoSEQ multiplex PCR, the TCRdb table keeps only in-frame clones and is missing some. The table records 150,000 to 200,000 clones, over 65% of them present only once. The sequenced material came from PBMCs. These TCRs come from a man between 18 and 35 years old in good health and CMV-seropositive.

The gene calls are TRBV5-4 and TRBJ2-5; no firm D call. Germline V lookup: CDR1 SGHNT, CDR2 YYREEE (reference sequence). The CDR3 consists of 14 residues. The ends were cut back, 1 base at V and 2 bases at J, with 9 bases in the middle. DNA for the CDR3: TGTGCCAGCAGCTTGTCTGCCAGACAAGAGACCCAGTACTTC. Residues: CASSLSARQETQYF.

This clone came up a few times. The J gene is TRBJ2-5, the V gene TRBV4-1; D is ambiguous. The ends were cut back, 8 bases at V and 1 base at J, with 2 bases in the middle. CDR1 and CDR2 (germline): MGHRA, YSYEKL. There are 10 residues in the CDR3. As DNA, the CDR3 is TGCGCCAGCCTCCAAGAGACCCAGTACTTC. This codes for CASLQETQYF.

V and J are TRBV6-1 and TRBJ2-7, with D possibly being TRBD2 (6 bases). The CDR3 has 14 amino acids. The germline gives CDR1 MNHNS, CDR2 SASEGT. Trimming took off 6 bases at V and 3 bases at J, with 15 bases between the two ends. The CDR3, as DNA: TGTGCCAGCAGGGGACTCGGATGGGACTACGAGCAGTACTTC. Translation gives CASRGLGWDYEQYF.

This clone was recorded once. The CDR3 protein is CASGRGSNTEAFF. The CDR3 DNA follows: TGTGCCAGCGGCAGGGGCTCTAACACTGAAGCTTTCTTT. The genes are TRBV5-4 and TRBJ1-1, with D possibly being TRBD1 (6 bases). The V gene lost 7 bases and the J gene lost 2 bases, with 12 bases spanning the gap. This CDR3 is built from 13 residues. The germline CDR1 and CDR2 sequences are SGHNT and YYREEE (reference sequence).

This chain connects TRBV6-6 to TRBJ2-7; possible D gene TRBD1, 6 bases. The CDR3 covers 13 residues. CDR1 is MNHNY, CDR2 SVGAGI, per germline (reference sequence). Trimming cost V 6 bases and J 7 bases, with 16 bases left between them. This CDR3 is CASSSPQGWEQYF. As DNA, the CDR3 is TGTGCCAGCAGCTCTCCACAGGGTTGGGAGCAGTACTTC.

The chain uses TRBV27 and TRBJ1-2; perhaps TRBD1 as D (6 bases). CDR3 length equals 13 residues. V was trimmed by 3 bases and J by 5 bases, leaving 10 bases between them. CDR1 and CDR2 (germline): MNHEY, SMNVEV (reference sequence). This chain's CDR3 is CASSFQGSYGYTF. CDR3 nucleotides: TGTGCCAGCAGTTTTCAGGGGTCATATGGCTACACCTTC.

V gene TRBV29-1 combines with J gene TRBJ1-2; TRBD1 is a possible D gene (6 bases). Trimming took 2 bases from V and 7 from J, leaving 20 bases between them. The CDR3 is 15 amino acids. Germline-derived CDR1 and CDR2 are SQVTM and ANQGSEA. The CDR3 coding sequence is TGCAGCGTTGAACCCGGAGGGGGGGCGCGTCTTGGCTACACCTTC. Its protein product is CSVEPGGGARLGYTF.

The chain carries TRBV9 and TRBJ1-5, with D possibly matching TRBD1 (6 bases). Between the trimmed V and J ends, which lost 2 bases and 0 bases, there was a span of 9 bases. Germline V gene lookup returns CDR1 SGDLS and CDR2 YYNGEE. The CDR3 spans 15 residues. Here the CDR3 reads CASSVRQDSNQPQHF. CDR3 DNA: TGTGCCAGCAGCGTCCGACAGGATAGCAATCAGCCCCAGCATTTT.

CDR3 loop: CASSPATGGPSTDTQYF. The DNA for the CDR3 is TGTGCCAGCAGCCCGGCAACGGGAGGCCCAAGCACAGATACGCAGTATTTT. The chain is built from TRBV7-8 and TRBJ2-3; 7 positions match TRBD2. The junction had 11 bases not matched to a gene; V was cut back by 5 bases and J by 0 bases. The germline V gene encodes CDR1 SGHVS and CDR2 FQNEAQ. The CDR3 has 17 amino acids.

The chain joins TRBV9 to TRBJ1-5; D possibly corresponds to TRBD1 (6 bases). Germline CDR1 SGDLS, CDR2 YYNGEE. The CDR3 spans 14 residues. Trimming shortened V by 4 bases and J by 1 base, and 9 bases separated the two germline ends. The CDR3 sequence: CASSPTGSNQPQHF. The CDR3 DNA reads TGTGCCAGCAGCCCCACAGGGAGCAATCAGCCCCAGCATTTT.

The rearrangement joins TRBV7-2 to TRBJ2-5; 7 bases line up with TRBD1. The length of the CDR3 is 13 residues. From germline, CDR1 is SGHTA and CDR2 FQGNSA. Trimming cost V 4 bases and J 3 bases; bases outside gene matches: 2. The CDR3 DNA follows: TGTGCCAGCAGCTCTACAGGGGAAGAGACCCAGTACTTC. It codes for CASSSTGEETQYF.

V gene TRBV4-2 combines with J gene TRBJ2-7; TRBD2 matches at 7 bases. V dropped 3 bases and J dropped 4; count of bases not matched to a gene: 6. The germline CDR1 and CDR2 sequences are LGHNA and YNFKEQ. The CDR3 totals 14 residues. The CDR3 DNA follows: TGTGCCAGCAGCCATGCCACGGGGGGTTACGAGCAGTACTTC. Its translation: CASSHATGGYEQYF.

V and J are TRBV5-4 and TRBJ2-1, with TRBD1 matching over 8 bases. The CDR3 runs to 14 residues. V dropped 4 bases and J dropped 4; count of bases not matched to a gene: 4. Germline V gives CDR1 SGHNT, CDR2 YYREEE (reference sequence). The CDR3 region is CASSPGQVYNEQFF. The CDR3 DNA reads TGTGCCAGCAGCCCGGGACAGGTTTACAATGAGCAGTTCTTC.

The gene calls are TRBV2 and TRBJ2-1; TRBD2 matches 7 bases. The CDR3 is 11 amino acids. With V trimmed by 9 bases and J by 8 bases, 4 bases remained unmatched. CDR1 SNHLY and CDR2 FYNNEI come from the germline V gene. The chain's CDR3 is CARTSTDEQFF. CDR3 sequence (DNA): TGTGCCAGGACTAGCACGGATGAGCAGTTCTTC.

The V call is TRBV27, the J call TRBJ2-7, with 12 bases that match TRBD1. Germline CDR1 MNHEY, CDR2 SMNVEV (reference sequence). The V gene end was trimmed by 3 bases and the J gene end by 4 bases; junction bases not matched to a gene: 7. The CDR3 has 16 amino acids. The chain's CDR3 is CASSLTGTGGRYEQYF. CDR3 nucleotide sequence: TGTGCCAGCAGTTTGACCGGGACAGGGGGCAGGTACGAGCAGTACTTC.

The CDR3 here is CASSLDRTQPTQYF. CDR3 in DNA: TGTGCCAGCAGCTTGGATAGAACCCAACCGACGCAGTATTTT. The chain joins TRBV5-4 to TRBJ2-3; D gene uncertain. Germline lookup yields CDR1 SGHNT and CDR2 YYREEE (reference sequence). V was trimmed by 0 bases and J by 9 bases, leaving 14 bases between them. The CDR3 is 14 amino acids.

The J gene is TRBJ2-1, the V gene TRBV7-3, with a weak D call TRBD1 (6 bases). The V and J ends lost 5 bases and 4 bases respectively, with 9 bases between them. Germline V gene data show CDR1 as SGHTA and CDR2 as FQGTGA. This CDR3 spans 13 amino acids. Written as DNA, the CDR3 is TGTGCCAGCAGCCCCACAGGGTACAATGAGCAGTTCTTC. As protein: CASSPTGYNEQFF.

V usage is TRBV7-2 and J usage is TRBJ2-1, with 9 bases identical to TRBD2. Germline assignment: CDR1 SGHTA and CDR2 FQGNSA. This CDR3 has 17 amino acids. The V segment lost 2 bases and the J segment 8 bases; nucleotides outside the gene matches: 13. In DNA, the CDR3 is TGTGCCAGCAGCTTATCAATTGCGGGAGGGCCAGACCATGAGCAGTTCTTC. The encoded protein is CASSLSIAGGPDHEQFF. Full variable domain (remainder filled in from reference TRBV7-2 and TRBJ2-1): GAGVSQSPSNKVTEKGKDVELRCDPISGHTALYWYRQSLGQGLEFLIYFQGNSAPDKSGLPSDRFSAERTGGSVSTLTIQRTQQEDSAVYLCASSLSIAGGPDHEQFFGPGTRLTVL.

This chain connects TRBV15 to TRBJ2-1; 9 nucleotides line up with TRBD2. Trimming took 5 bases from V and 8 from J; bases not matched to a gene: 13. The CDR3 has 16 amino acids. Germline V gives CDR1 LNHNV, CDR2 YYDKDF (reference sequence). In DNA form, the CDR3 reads TGTGCCACCAGCGGGGGGTGGCGGGAGGGCGGGCATGAGCAGTTCTTC. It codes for CATSGGWREGGHEQFF.

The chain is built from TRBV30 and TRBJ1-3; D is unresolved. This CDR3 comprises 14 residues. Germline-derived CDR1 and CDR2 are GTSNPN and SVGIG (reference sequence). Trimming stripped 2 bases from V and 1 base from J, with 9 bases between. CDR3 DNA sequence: TGTGCCTGGAGTCCTTGGGCTTCTGGAAACACCATATATTTT. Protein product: CAWSPWASGNTIYF.

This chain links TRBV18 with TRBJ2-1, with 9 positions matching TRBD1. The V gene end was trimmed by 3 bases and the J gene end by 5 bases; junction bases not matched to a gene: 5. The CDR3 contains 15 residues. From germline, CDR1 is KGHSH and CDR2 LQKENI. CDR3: CASSPSGQGNNEQFF. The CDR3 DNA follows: TGTGCCAGCTCACCGTCGGGACAGGGCAACAATGAGCAGTTCTTC.

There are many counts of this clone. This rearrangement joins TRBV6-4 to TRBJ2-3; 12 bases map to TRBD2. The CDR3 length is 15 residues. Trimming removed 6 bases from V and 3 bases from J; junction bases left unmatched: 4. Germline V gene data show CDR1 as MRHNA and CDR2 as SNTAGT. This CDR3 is CASSPGTSGTDTQYF. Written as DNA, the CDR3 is TGTGCCAGCAGCCCCGGGACTAGCGGGACAGATACGCAGTATTTT.